Each of the 17 T cell receptor beta chains below was sequenced from the same sample in a study of T cell clonality in common variable immunodeficiency. Method: immunoSEQ multiplex PCR; TCRdb's copy keeps in-frame clones and lacks some. Recorded here are approximately 30,000 clones, with no singletons, and the ten leading clones hold 3.8%. The sequencing sample was made of peripheral blood mononuclear cells. The receptors come from a person between 18 and 75 years old in good health.

This clone was detected ten times or more. The read stops 3 residues short of the end of the CDR3; the missing end is completed from the germline J gene. The J gene is TRBJ2-1, the V gene TRBV5-1; 9 bases line up with TRBD2. With V trimmed by 2 bases and J by 5 bases, 2 bases remained unmatched. This CDR3 is built from 14 residues. Per germline, CDR1 SGHRS and CDR2 YFSETQ. CDR3 DNA, as far as it was read: TGCGCCAGCAGCTTAGCGGGGGGCGACAATGAG. As protein: CASSLAGGDNE. Given in full, the CDR3 is CASSLAGGDNEQFF.

Notes on this clone: From the germline J gene comes the end of the CDR3, since the read stops 3 residues before it. The chain couples TRBV7-3 to TRBJ2-3; 15 bases match TRBD2. This CDR3 region has 18 residues. Germline values: CDR1 SGHTA, CDR2 FQGTGA. After removal of 5 bases from V and 3 bases from J, the junction contained 9 bases not matched to a gene. CDR3 amino acids: CASSPGGLAGGYTDTQYF. CDR3 DNA (partial): TGTGCCAGCAGCCCAGGGGGACTAGCGGGGGGCTATACAGATACG.

This clone was counted many times. The observed sequence ends 3 residues before the CDR3 terminus, with the missing tail filled in from the germline J gene. The chain couples TRBV7-4 to TRBJ1-1; a possible D gene is TRBD1 (5 bases). Per the germline V gene, CDR1 is SGHVT and CDR2 is SQSDAQ. This CDR3 comprises 16 residues. V dropped 2 bases and J dropped 1 base, with 14 bases sitting between them. CDR3 amino acids: CASSLRRRQKNTEAFF. The sequenced part of the CDR3 DNA is TGTGCCAGCAGCTTAAGGAGACGACAGAAGAACACTGAA.

This clone was observed many times. The CDR3 end lies 3 residues beyond the end of the read and is filled in from the germline J gene. Other nucleotide sequences from this sample produce the same CDR3. V usage is TRBV29-1 and J usage is TRBJ1-3; D possibly corresponds to TRBD1 (5 bases). V was trimmed by 7 bases and J by 3 bases, leaving 16 bases between them. Per the germline V gene, CDR1 is SQVTM and CDR2 is ANQGSEA. The CDR3 spans 14 residues. The CDR3 is CSATSAGGGNTIYF. CDR3 bases read: TGCAGCGCCACGTCCGCCGGGGGTGGAAACACC.

In this sample, this clone turned up many times. The read terminates 3 residues before the CDR3 end, so the remaining end is supplied by the germline J gene. The V and J genes are TRBV5-5 and TRBJ1-1; TRBD1 might be the D (5 bases). V was pared by 6 bases and J by 4 bases, with 16 bases between. Germline V gives CDR1 SGHKS, CDR2 YYEKEE (reference sequence). The CDR3 is 14 residues long. CDR3 DNA (partial): TGTGCCAGCATCAGGGACCCGGGGGGCACTGAA. Protein sequence: CASIRDPGGTE. The complete CDR3 reads CASIRDPGGTEAFF.

In its sample, this clone was seen many times. The read ends 3 residues shy of where the CDR3 ends; the end is completed using the germline J gene. V usage is TRBV5-1 and J usage is TRBJ2-5; TRBD2 matches at 11 bases. V shed 3 bases, J shed 4 bases, and the junction held 5 bases outside the gene matches. The length of the CDR3 is 15 residues. Germline-derived CDR1 and CDR2 are SGHRS and YFSETQ. CDR3 bases read: TGCGCCAGCAGCTCCGGGACTAGCGGAACAGAGACC. This translates into CASSSGTSGTET. The full CDR3 is CASSSGTSGTETQYF.

This clone was counted at least ten times. With the read ending 3 residues before the CDR3 end, the germline J gene is used to fill in that end. This sequence joins TRBV5-4 and TRBJ2-1; the match to TRBD2 covers 10 bases. The CDR3 length is 15 residues. J lost 0 bases, V lost 5 bases, and 2 bases had no gene match. Germline CDR1 SGHNT, CDR2 YYREEE (reference sequence). The part of the CDR3 DNA that was read is TGTGCCAGCAGTCTAGCGGGAGACTCCTACAATGAG. Translation: CASSLAGDSYNE. The full CDR3 sequence reads CASSLAGDSYNEQFF.

This clone was seen ten or more times. The CDR3 is cut off 3 residues early in the read; its end comes from the germline J gene. The V and J genes are TRBV19 and TRBJ2-5; D is possibly TRBD1 (5 bases). The CDR3 has 12 residues. The V end was cut by 6 bases, the J end by 5 bases, with 10 bases between. Per germline, CDR1 LNHDA and CDR2 SQIVND (reference sequence). Partial CDR3 DNA: TGTGCCAGTAGACAAGCAGGGGAGACC. This codes for CASRQAGET. Given in full, the CDR3 is CASRQAGETQYF.

Ten or more counts support this clone. The read comes to an end 3 residues before the CDR3 does, leaving the germline J gene to fill in the end. The chain has TRBV4-2 and TRBJ1-2; 10 bases match TRBD1. The CDR3 consists of 15 residues. The V gene end was trimmed by 4 bases and the J gene end by 3 bases; junction bases not matched to a gene: 5. Germline values: CDR1 LGHNA, CDR2 YNFKEQ. CDR3 bases read: TGTGCCAGCAGCCCCGGGGACAGGGGTGACTATGGC. Amino acid sequence: CASSPGDRGDYG. The CDR3 reads in full as CASSPGDRGDYGYTF.

This clone came up many times. The read falls 3 residues short of the CDR3 end, and the missing part is taken from the germline J gene. The gene calls are TRBV20-1 and TRBJ1-2, with 7 positions matching TRBD1. The CDR3 contains 14 residues. V dropped 0 bases and J dropped 5; count of bases not matched to a gene: 6. Per the germline V gene, CDR1 is DFQATT and CDR2 is SNEGSKA (reference sequence). The CDR3 reads CSAREQQGRYGYTF. CDR3 DNA (partial): TGCAGTGCTAGAGAGCAACAGGGGCGATATGGC.

This clone was recorded at least ten times. The read ends 3 residues early relative to the CDR3; the germline J gene fills the gap. The chain joins TRBV20-1 to TRBJ2-3; 10 bases line up with TRBD2. V dropped 4 bases and J dropped 2; count of bases not matched to a gene: 6. This CDR3 region has 15 residues. Per germline, CDR1 DFQATT and CDR2 SNEGSKA (reference sequence). The DNA read from the CDR3 is TGCAGTGCTATATCAGCGGGGGGGTTCACAGATACG. Protein product: CSAISAGGFTDT. The entire CDR3 is CSAISAGGFTDTQYF.

This clone was picked up a small number of times. Read data end 3 residues before the CDR3 end; the end is taken from the germline J gene. The J gene is TRBJ2-1, the V gene TRBV5-1, with D possibly matching TRBD2 (6 bases). CDR3 length: 17 amino acids. V lost 0 bases and J lost 7, with 20 bases in between. Germline V gene lookup returns CDR1 SGHRS and CDR2 YFSETQ. CDR3 DNA (partial): TGCGCCAGCAGCTTGGAGCCGGGACTCCTCATATTGAATGAG. This sequence encodes CASSLEPGLLILNE. In full, the CDR3 is CASSLEPGLLILNEQFF.

This clone was seen repeatedly, ten times or more. CDR3 region: CSARDFRADSPVAFF. CDR3 bases read: TGCAGTGCTAGAGATTTTAGGGCGGACTCGCCGGTA. J is TRBJ1-1 and V is TRBV20-1; D unresolved. The read stops 3 residues short of the end of the CDR3; the missing end is completed from the germline J gene. Germline V lookup: CDR1 DFQATT, CDR2 SNEGSKA (reference sequence). The CDR3 loop spans 15 amino acids.

This clone was seen at least ten times. Read sequence stops 3 residues before the CDR3 end, and the germline J gene provides the missing end. The chain employs TRBV30 and TRBJ1-1; unclear D gene. There are 11 residues in the CDR3. CDR1 and CDR2 from the germline V gene are GTSNPN and SVGIG (reference sequence). Trimming removed 0 bases from V and 7 bases from J, with 6 bases in between. The CDR3 here is CAWSVYSEAFF. CDR3 DNA (partial): TGTGCCTGGAGTGTATACAGTGAA.

There are many counts of this clone. Coverage ceases 3 residues before the CDR3 finishes, and the germline J gene fills in the end. The V call is TRBV7-9, the J call TRBJ1-5; TRBD1 might be the D (5 bases). The CDR3 consists of 14 residues. Germline CDR1 reads SEHNR; CDR2 reads FQNEAQ (reference sequence). The germline V and J ends were trimmed by 10 bases and 4 bases, with 17 bases remaining between them. The sequenced part of the CDR3 DNA is TGTGCCACCTCGGGCAGGGAGGGAAATCAGCCC. Translation gives CATSGREGNQP. The entire CDR3 reads CATSGREGNQPQHF.

There are many counts of this clone. The read finishes 3 residues shy of the CDR3 end, and the germline J gene is used to complete it. The chain recombines TRBV20-1 with TRBJ2-3, with D tentatively TRBD2 (5 bases). Per the germline V gene, CDR1 is DFQATT and CDR2 is SNEGSKA (reference sequence). This CDR3 has 15 residues. With 0 bases removed from V and 5 bases from J, the gap between germline ends came to 15 bases. CDR3 bases read: TGCAGTGCTAGAGATCCAAGCGGTGAGAGAGATACG. Its translation: CSARDPSGERDT. The CDR3 as a whole reads CSARDPSGERDTQYF.

This clone was found many times. The read finishes 3 residues shy of the CDR3 end, and the germline J gene is used to complete it. This chain connects TRBV19 to TRBJ2-5; D may be TRBD2 (6 bases). The CDR3 consists of 12 residues. Germline V gene sequence: CDR1 LNHDA, CDR2 SQIVND (reference sequence). Trimming cost V 10 bases and J 5 bases, with 14 bases left between them. The DNA read from the CDR3 is TGTGCCACCCTCGACCGGGGGGAGACC. Its translation: CATLDRGET. The full CDR3 sequence reads CATLDRGETQYF.